Below, one T cell receptor (beta chain) is given with its context. This clonotype was seen a few times. What this receptor recognizes is not known. Per-base quality was not reported, and no clone a single base away is much larger than it. Trimming leaves V shorter by 9 bases and J shorter by 7 bases, with the junction holding 14 bases beyond the gene matches. Taken from the germline V gene, the CDR1 and CDR2 loops are MNHEY and SVGAGI. From cysteine to phenylalanine, the CDR3 is 14 amino acids long. The kept DNA is CDR3 alone, 42 bases in frame from the first base. The data derive from a study of post-analysis software for immune sequencing data (dated by TCRdb to the mid-2010s). A note on the overall study: Recorded disease courses included relapsing-remitting, secondary progressive and progressive-relapsing multiple sclerosis, with some patients lacking subtype annotation. The multiple sclerosis patient repertoires were compared with roughly twelve previously published healthy control repertoires from donors aged roughly 6 to 25 years. A subset of samples was prepared in parallel using single-end sample barcoding, then pooled and co-amplified after Illumina adapter ligation.

The library came from PCR. Sequenced using an Illumina HiSeq 2500. To reduce PCR and sequencing biases, unique molecular identifiers were incorporated into the TCR beta cDNA libraries. Per 1 to 10 million input T cells, some 500,000 cDNA molecules were obtained, such that each molecule approximated one T cell. The patient libraries were prepared and sequenced with the same protocol used for the earlier healthy control dataset. Samples belonging to the same batch were prepared together, multiplexed and sequenced on a shared HiSeq lane. The published analysis was carried out like this. Raw barcoded reads were processed with MIGEC, and single-read molecular identifier groups were discarded before consensus assembly and CDR3 extraction. Clonotype tables were post-analysed with VDJtools, and diversity was normalized by down-sampling all datasets to the smallest sample size. In repertoire overlap clustering, CDR3 amino acid sequences, but not nucleotide sequences, were matched to correct batch-related cross-sample contamination. The public sequencing data were trimmed at Q25 with fastp and processed into clonotypes with MiXCR by TCRdb, which kept only in-frame beta chains. Rows with a matching CDR3 protein are joined into one entry that keeps the most common DNA and genes. Clone size and V and J calls follow TCRdb, not the original study. The sample profile shows almost 700,000 distinct CDR3 sequences; roughly three fifths of them were found once. 11% of the sample is held by the ten biggest clonotypes.

To demonstrate the VDJtools post-analysis software, TCR beta repertoires were profiled from the peripheral blood of some 12 young patients with multiple sclerosis. The patients with multiple sclerosis were children and adolescents between roughly 6 and 17 years of age. Summary of the overall study and its limitations: Patients showed significantly higher frequencies than controls for about 5 TRBV segments, among them TRBV5-6, TRBV5-1 and TRBV20-1. The multiple sclerosis patient group was slightly younger than the control group. Compared with controls, multiple sclerosis patients had significantly lower normalized Chao1 diversity, a finding suggesting substantial peripheral T-cell clonal expansion. Strong co-clustering of samples prepared in the same batch was shown by direct clustering with F measure, prompting a batch-effect correction.

The chain was built from TRBV6-5 and TRBJ1-2, with 7 bases in between that match TRBD1. This TCR was sampled from a girl under 10 years old with multiple sclerosis. The material sequenced was blood. The DNA sequence is given as TGTGCCAGTACGGGGGACAGAGTTTTGGGTGGCTACACCTTC. This yields the protein CASTGDRVLGGYTF.